Listed below are T cell receptor beta chains from one sample, sequenced in a study of blood T cell repertoires in COVID-19. TCRdb's table, derived via immunoSEQ multiplex PCR, lists solely in-frame clones and lacks some. Of around 170,000 clones listed, about 87% were seen once; the top ten hold about 3.9%. Sequenced: peripheral blood. The receptors shown here come from a woman aged 30 to 39 with acute or convalescent COVID-19. Both conserved end residues are part of each CDR3. D genes are given only for firm matches. A clone size is listed for some rows: how often the clone was seen (once, few, many), or a class if it is expanded.

v_gene: TRBV29-1; d_gene: NA; j_gene: TRBJ2-1; abundance: NA; CDR3nt: TGCAGCGCCGGTGGGGGGTCACTGGAGGAGCAGTTCTTC; CDR3aa: CSAGGGSLEEQFF
v_gene: TRBV4-2; d_gene: TRBD2; j_gene: TRBJ2-7; abundance: NA; CDR3nt: TGTGCCAGCAGCCAAGATATACCGGGAGGGAACAACGAGCAGTACTTC; CDR3aa: CASSQDIPGGNNEQYF
v_gene: TRBV7-2; d_gene: TRBD1; j_gene: TRBJ2-7; abundance: NA; CDR3nt: TGTGCCAGCAGCTTTGGGACAGGGTACGAGCAGTACTTC; CDR3aa: CASSFGTGYEQYF
v_gene: TRBV6-5; d_gene: NA; j_gene: TRBJ1-3; abundance: few; CDR3nt: TGTGCCAGCAGTTACTCTCACTCTGGAAACACCATATATTTT; CDR3aa: CASSYSHSGNTIYF
v_gene: TRBV6-5; d_gene: NA; j_gene: TRBJ2-2; abundance: few; CDR3nt: TGTGCCAGCAGTTACGAGTTAAGGGGGTCCGGGGAGCTGTTTTTT; CDR3aa: CASSYELRGSGELFF
v_gene: TRBV30; d_gene: NA; j_gene: TRBJ2-1; abundance: NA; CDR3nt: TGTGCCTGGAGCCTAACGGGGGATGAGCAGTTCTTC; CDR3aa: CAWSLTGDEQFF
v_gene: TRBV23-1; d_gene: NA; j_gene: TRBJ1-2; abundance: NA; CDR3nt: TGCGCCAGCAGTCGATCGGGACATCGCTATGGCTACACCTTC; CDR3aa: CASSRSGHRYGYTF
v_gene: TRBV7-8; d_gene: NA; j_gene: TRBJ1-1; abundance: once; CDR3nt: TGTGCCAGCAGTTCCGGGGCTTTCTTT; CDR3aa: CASSSGAFF
v_gene: TRBV6-5; d_gene: NA; j_gene: TRBJ2-2; abundance: NA; CDR3nt: TGTGCCAGCAGTTACTCGGGACACATGAACACCGGGGAGCTGTTTTTT; CDR3aa: CASSYSGHMNTGELFF
v_gene: TRBV7-6; d_gene: NA; j_gene: TRBJ1-5; abundance: NA; CDR3nt: TGTGCCAGCAGCCCACAGGGATGGGGGTTTGATCAGCCCCAGCATTTT; CDR3aa: CASSPQGWGFDQPQHF